This T cell receptor (beta chain) was observed in a study of identical twins (dated by TCRdb to the mid-2010s). Regarding the study in general: The study deep-sequenced TCR alpha and beta repertoires from monozygotic twins, unrelated adults of various ages and cord blood to test whether fetal clonotypes persist. To rule out contamination, replicate twin experiments were performed at different times with different library preparation protocols.

Summary of the overall study and its limitations: Compared with coincidental sharing between unrelated individuals, an excess of low generation-probability sequences was observed among out-of-frame TCR alpha sequences shared between twins. Zero-insertion analyses could be partly confounded by invariant T cells such as MAIT and iNKT, although diverse VJ usage argued against such confounding for most clonotypes. The excess sharing between twins in beta out-of-frame sequences was weaker because fewer shared sequences reduced the signal-to-noise ratio. Conclusions relied on cross-sectional statistical analysis, since the same donors could not be followed over many years. Fewer insertions were carried by abundant cord blood beta clonotypes, a similar but weaker trend appeared in young adult naive repertoires, and no such trend appeared in memory repertoires. Out-of-frame TCR alpha sharing in monozygotic twins was systematically underestimated by recombination models, whereas sharing between unrelated individuals was in agreement with the recombination models.

Only a few counts were recorded for this clonotype. What antigen it recognizes has not been identified. No much larger clone exists at a distance of one base, and base qualities are not known. All donors were healthy Caucasians. The twin cohort comprised three pairs of female monozygotic twins, all aged roughly 18 to 30 years. Peripheral blood mononuclear cells were used as the source from which RNA for TCR libraries was isolated. The library relied on 5' RACE. Instrument used: Illumina HiSeq 2000. Template switching added a universal primer binding site, and the final cDNA carried a unique molecular identifier that allowed TCR cDNA molecules to be counted accurately. Specific primers in the conserved constant-segment region were used to synthesize first-strand cDNA for TCR alpha and beta chains. Each cDNA library was double barcoded, with a SMART-Mk sample barcode plus Illumina barcodes, to control for contamination. TruSeq adapter sequences along with Illumina sample barcodes were introduced in two successive PCR steps. The TCR alpha and beta cDNA libraries were sequenced on the Illumina HiSeq platform using custom primers. Per the source publication's procedure: Raw reads were processed with MiGEC to extract unique molecular identifiers, and MiXCR was used to determine CDR3 positions. Recombination models were inferred per individual with the repgenHMM and IGoR tools using an EM algorithm. The tcR package in R was used for shared clonotype analysis, with sharing normalized by the product of cloneset sizes. Out-of-frame nonproductive sequences were analyzed to study raw recombination free of thymic and clonal selection effects. The public reads were reprocessed in TCRdb via fastp at Q25 and MiXCR, keeping in-frame beta chains. Every entry covers one CDR3 protein and lists the most common genes and DNA from its rows. The V and J calls reflect TCRdb's pipeline rather than the authors' work. This sample is represented by hundreds of thousands of distinct CDR3 sequences; approximately 9% of them were singletons. The ten largest clones take up 0.75% to 1% of the sample.

Trimming takes 7 bases off V and 3 bases off J; junction bases not matched to a gene: 9. The CDR3 covers 14 residues, taking in both the cysteine and the phenylalanine. This entry keeps only the CDR3 DNA: 42 bases, framed from base 1. According to the germline V gene, CDR1 reads MDHEN and CDR2 reads SYDVKM. These data also formed part of another study, on yellow fever vaccine responses in identical twins. In that second paper, the authors write: According to the authors, in identical twins the way T cells responded to vaccination appeared partly convergent and partly personalized. In identical twins, the study followed T cell clones that responded to the vaccine with precision.

The source material was PBMCs. The source of this sequence is a woman aged 18-29 years in good health. The V gene is TRBV28 and the J gene is TRBJ2-7; 7 bases in between match TRBD1. The nucleotides are TGTGCCAGCACTTTGGCAGGGGGTTTCTACGAGCAGTACTTC. Translated, it gives CASTLAGGFYEQYF.